This T cell receptor (beta chain) was captured in a study of T cell changes during pregnancy in multiple sclerosis. This clone turned up a few times. Sequenced by immunoSEQ multiplex PCR; TCRdb stores in-frame clones only, minus some. The sample lists 61,000 or so clones; 93% were seen once. This CDR3 spans 13 amino acids. Per germline, CDR1 LGHNA and CDR2 YSLEER. Trimming shortened V by 4 bases and J by 4 bases, and 10 bases separated the two germline ends. The gene calls are TRBV4-3 and TRBJ1-2; D is ambiguous. This specimen consisted of CD4+ T cells from peripheral blood mononuclear cells, obtained before pregnancy. The receptor's source is a female donor with multiple sclerosis, enrolled in a pregnancy study. The CDR3 here is CASSRTSFYGYTF. In DNA, the CDR3 is TGCGCCAGCAGCCGAACGAGTTTCTATGGCTACACCTTC.